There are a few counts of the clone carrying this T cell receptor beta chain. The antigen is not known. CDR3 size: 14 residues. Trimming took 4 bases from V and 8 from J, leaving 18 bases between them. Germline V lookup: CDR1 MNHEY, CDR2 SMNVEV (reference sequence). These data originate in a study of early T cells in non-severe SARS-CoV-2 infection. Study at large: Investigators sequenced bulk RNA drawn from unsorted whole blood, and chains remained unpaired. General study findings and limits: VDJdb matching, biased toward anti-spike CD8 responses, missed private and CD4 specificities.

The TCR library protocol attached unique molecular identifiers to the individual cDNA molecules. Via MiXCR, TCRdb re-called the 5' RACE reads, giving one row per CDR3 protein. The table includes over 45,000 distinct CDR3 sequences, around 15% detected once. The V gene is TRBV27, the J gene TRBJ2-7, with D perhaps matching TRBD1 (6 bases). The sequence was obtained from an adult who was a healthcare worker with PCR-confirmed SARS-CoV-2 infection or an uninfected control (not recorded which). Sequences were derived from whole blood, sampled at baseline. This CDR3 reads CASSSRDTPSQQYF. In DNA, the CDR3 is TGTGCCAGCAGTTCCCGGGACACCCCATCACAGCAGTACTTC.